This note documents a single TCR beta chain sequence. The CDR3 loop spans 19 amino acids. Germline CDR1 reads LGHNA; CDR2 reads YSLEER. J gave up 5 bases and V 6 bases, and 17 bases lay outside the gene matches. Original analysis: It was from reference gene primer amplification that nucleated cell counts were estimated. Sequencing was performed with immunoSEQ multiplex PCR; in TCRdb, only in-frame clones are kept and a portion is missing. The DNA was the basis for D and trimming; V, J and clone size are from that table. The sample lists about 190,000 clones, 88% occurring once. This sample was taken from a study of blood T cell repertoires in COVID-19. Study-wide background: Spain, Italy and the United States supplied samples that represented acute and convalescent COVID-19. Sources were T cells, B-cell-depleted T cells, or PBMCs; the material itself was cDNA or gDNA.

This sequence joins TRBV4-3 and TRBJ2-1; TRBD2 aligns across 12 bases. Specimen: peripheral blood. The TCR originated in a woman aged 40-49 years who had recovered from COVID-19. CDR3 sequence reads: CASRQTSSLTSGSNNEQFF. The CDR3 DNA reads as TGCGCCAGCAGACAAACAAGCTCGTTGACTAGCGGGAGTAACAATGAGCAGTTCTTC.